This is a list of T cell receptor beta chains from one sample in a study of cytomegalovirus exposure and HLA in healthy donors. Only in-frame clones appear in the TCRdb table, and some are missing; sequencing was by immunoSEQ multiplex PCR. This sample yields about 130,000 clones, of which about 80% are seen a single time; more than 3% belongs to the top ten. The sequenced sample was PBMCs. These TCRs come from a male donor in good health and CMV-seronegative. The CDR3 runs from the conserved cysteine through the conserved F or W.

V gene: TRBV4-3; J gene: TRBJ2-7; CDR3 protein: CASSRGTGAPYEQYF
V gene: TRBV6-1; J gene: TRBJ2-4; CDR3 protein: CASSETEENIQYF
V gene: TRBV5-4; J gene: TRBJ2-7; CDR3 protein: CASSPGLAGVGYEQYF
V gene: TRBV6-5; J gene: TRBJ2-7; CDR3 protein: CASSYSLSTSYEQYF
V gene: TRBV5-1; J gene: TRBJ2-3; CDR3 protein: CASSFAGGATDTQYF
V gene: TRBV10-3; J gene: TRBJ2-1; CDR3 protein: CAISEGSGRESYNEQFF
V gene: TRBV19; J gene: TRBJ2-2; CDR3 protein: CASSALGRGRPPGELFF
V gene: TRBV6-6; J gene: TRBJ1-5; CDR3 protein: CASSHLTGGANQPQHF
V gene: TRBV27; J gene: TRBJ1-2; CDR3 protein: CASRATGMDYGYTF
V gene: TRBV6-1; J gene: TRBJ2-7; CDR3 protein: CASSEWRAAPNYEQYF
V gene: TRBV7-2; J gene: TRBJ1-2; CDR3 protein: CASSWDRGLRAYGYTF
V gene: TRBV7-2; J gene: TRBJ2-2; CDR3 protein: CASSLPRGNTGELFF
V gene: TRBV5-1; J gene: TRBJ2-1; CDR3 protein: CASSLAAGLLDNEQFF
V gene: TRBV9; J gene: TRBJ1-2; CDR3 protein: CASSEPQGARSGGYTF
V gene: TRBV6-5; J gene: TRBJ1-3; CDR3 protein: CASTHTQGNTIYF
V gene: TRBV7-6; J gene: TRBJ2-2; CDR3 protein: CASSPTGGTGELFF
V gene: TRBV19; J gene: TRBJ1-5; CDR3 protein: CASSTDRVQPQHF
V gene: TRBV28; J gene: TRBJ1-1; CDR3 protein: CASSTMNTEAFF
V gene: TRBV18; J gene: TRBJ1-4; CDR3 protein: CASSPDRREKLFF
V gene: TRBV4-1; J gene: TRBJ2-3; CDR3 protein: CASSPGERTAIVDTQYF
V gene: TRBV5-1; J gene: TRBJ2-1; CDR3 protein: CASSGTGINEQFF
V gene: TRBV7-2; J gene: TRBJ2-1; CDR3 protein: CASTPAGGLPNEQFF
V gene: TRBV13; J gene: TRBJ2-1; CDR3 protein: CASSLASPNEQFF
V gene: TRBV27; J gene: TRBJ1-1; CDR3 protein: CASSLWSGVNTEAFF
V gene: TRBV30; J gene: TRBJ1-2; CDR3 protein: CAWKDRGGGYTF
V gene: TRBV10-3; J gene: TRBJ1-6; CDR3 protein: CAISEAGRANSPLHF
V gene: TRBV19; J gene: TRBJ1-1; CDR3 protein: CASSIGGQGGTEAFF
V gene: TRBV28; J gene: TRBJ2-3; CDR3 protein: CATRWRGTSGDTQYF
V gene: TRBV7-8; J gene: TRBJ1-6; CDR3 protein: CASSLAVRQGPNSPLHF
V gene: TRBV30; J gene: TRBJ2-7; CDR3 protein: CAWSGGNKHEQYF
V gene: TRBV10-3; J gene: TRBJ1-2; CDR3 protein: CAISDLVEYYGYTF